The 13 T cell receptor beta chains below all came from one sample that was sequenced in a study of molecular identifiers for immune sequencing clone quantification. Each CDR3 protein gets one entry after TCRdb re-called the PCR reads with MiXCR. Here the sample spans some 580,000 distinct CDR3 sequences, 25% being singletons. Sequences were obtained from naive CD8+ T cells from blood, with Jurkat cell RNA spiked in. Documented subset: FACS-sorted CD8+CD4-CCR7+CD45RA+ naive T cells. The receptors stem from a human donor in good health. Some libraries in this study had Jurkat cell RNA spiked in.

This clonotype has at least ten counts. The chain combines TRBV27 with TRBJ1-4, with TRBD1 as a possible D gene (5 bases). CDR1 is MNHEY and CDR2 is SMNVEV in the germline V gene (reference sequence). V shed 2 bases and J shed 3 bases, with 7 bases lying between them. The CDR3 runs to 14 residues. The CDR3 here is CASSLEGSNEKLFF. The CDR3 region has the DNA TGTGCCAGCAGTTTAGAGGGGTCTAATGAAAAACTGTTTTTT.

Turning to this clonotype: A much bigger clone sits one base away, suggesting this may be a read error. The chain recombines TRBV5-6 with TRBJ2-5, with D perhaps matching TRBD1 (5 bases). Trimming left V 3 bases short and J 1 base short, with 13 bases between. Germline CDR1 and CDR2: SGHDT and YYEEEE. The CDR3 consists of 15 residues. In nucleotides, the CDR3 is TGTGCCAGCAGCTCCGTCAGGGCTCGCCAAGAGACCCAGTACTTC. This encodes CASSSVRARQETQYF. The whole variable domain, remainder taken from reference TRBV5-6 and TRBJ2-5, is DAGVTQSPTHLIKTRGQQVTLRCSPKSGHDTVSWYQQALGQGPQFIFQYYEEEERQRGNFPDRFSGHQFPNYSSELNVNALLLGDSALYLCASSSVRARQETQYFGPGTRLLVL.

Note on this clonotype: This may come from a read error, since a much larger clone is one base off. The chain uses TRBV7-9 and TRBJ2-7; TRBD1 aligns across 7 bases. V lost 8 bases and J lost 1; bases outside the gene matches: 14. This CDR3 is 16 amino acids long. The germline gives CDR1 SEHNR, CDR2 FQNEAQ (reference sequence). Here the CDR3 DNA reads TGTGCCAGCGGCTCCCCGTCCCGGGACAGTTCCTACGAGCAGTACTTC. This sequence encodes CASGSPSRDSSYEQYF.

In this sample, this clonotype turned up a few times. The chain uses TRBV10-1 and TRBJ1-1; D unresolved. V was clipped by 1 base and J by 4 bases, with 10 bases between them. CDR1 and CDR2 from the germline V gene are WNHNN and SYGVQD (reference sequence). CDR3 size: 14 residues. The CDR3 spells CASSEFPGPTEAFF. The CDR3 region has the DNA TGCGCCAGCAGTGAGTTTCCCGGCCCCACTGAAGCTTTCTTT.

This CDR3 reads CASSPTTGDSEKLFF. CDR3 DNA sequence: TGTGCCAGCAGCCCTACGACAGGGGATTCTGAAAAACTGTTTTTT. The gene calls are TRBV5-6 and TRBJ1-4; 8 bases line up with TRBD1. V was pared by 4 bases and J by 7 bases, with 9 bases of the junction left unmatched. Germline values: CDR1 SGHDT, CDR2 YYEEEE. The CDR3 covers 15 residues. The variable domain in full, completed from reference TRBV5-6 and TRBJ1-4, reads DAGVTQSPTHLIKTRGQQVTLRCSPKSGHDTVSWYQQALGQGPQFIFQYYEEEERQRGNFPDRFSGHQFPNYSSELNVNALLLGDSALYLCASSPTTGDSEKLFFGSGTQLSVL.

The chain links TRBV5-1 to TRBJ2-2, with a possible D match to TRBD1 (6 bases). Between the trimmed V and J ends, which lost 0 bases and 1 base, there was a span of 10 bases. From germline, CDR1 is SGHRS and CDR2 YFSETQ. This CDR3 contains 16 residues. The CDR3 bases are TGCGCCAGCAGCTTGGTCAGGGGCAGGAACACCGGGGAGCTGTTTTTT. This sequence encodes CASSLVRGRNTGELFF.

The count of this clonotype is one. A single base separates this from a much larger clone, so it may be a read error. The chain couples TRBV4-3 to TRBJ1-1; tentatively, D is TRBD1 (5 bases). The length of the CDR3 is 14 residues. The germline gives CDR1 LGHNA, CDR2 YSLEER. DNA for the CDR3: TGCGTCAGCAGCCATGGGACTGAGAACACTGAAGCTTTCTTT. Encoded protein: CVSSHGTENTEAFF.

V and J are TRBV28 and TRBJ2-7, with TRBD2 as a possible D gene (5 bases). CDR3 size: 13 residues. Trimming removed 6 bases from V and 4 bases from J, with 13 bases in between. In germline, CDR1 is MDHEN, CDR2 SYDVKM. CDR3 DNA sequence: TGTGCCAGCAGGGACGGGGAACTTTACGAGCAGTACTTC. Its translation: CASRDGELYEQYF. The whole variable domain, remainder taken from reference TRBV28 and TRBJ2-7, is DVKVTQSSRYLVKRTGEKVFLECVQDMDHENMFWYRQDPGLGLRLIYFSYDVKMKEKGDIPEGYSVSREKKERFSLILESASTNQTSMYLCASRDGELYEQYFGPGTRLTVT.

This clonotype was picked up many times. V and J are TRBV4-2 and TRBJ1-1, with D uncertain. The V and J ends lost 0 bases and 2 bases respectively, with 10 bases between them. This CDR3 is 15 amino acids long. Per the germline V gene, CDR1 is LGHNA and CDR2 is YNFKEQ. CDR3 sequence (DNA): TGTGCCAGCAGCCAAGACCCAGTAGGTAACACTGAAGCTTTCTTT. Residues: CASSQDPVGNTEAFF.

On this clonotype: A junction end diverges from the germline sequence, so it may reflect a read error. V gene TRBV6-6 combines with J gene TRBJ2-7, with 8 bases lining up with TRBD2. CDR3 length: 14 amino acids. Germline assignment: CDR1 MNHNY and CDR2 SVGAGI (reference sequence). The CDR3 here is CAGSYEREHGEQYF. CDR3 sequence (DNA): TGTGCCGGCAGTTACGAGCGGGAGCATGGCGAGCAGTACTTC.

This clonotype was recorded many times. The chain carries TRBV12-3 or TRBV12-4 and TRBJ2-5; a weak D match, TRBD2 (7 bases). Trimming removed 6 bases from V and 5 bases from J, with 19 bases in between. The CDR3 is 15 residues long. The CDR3 here is CASSVPGPGGETQYF. As DNA, the CDR3 is TGTGCCAGCAGCGTTCCGGGACCGGGGGGCGAGACCCAGTACTTC.

This clonotype came up many times. The chain recombines TRBV29-1 with TRBJ1-1; D is perhaps TRBD1 (6 bases). The CDR3 loop spans 14 amino acids. CDR1 and CDR2 from the germline V gene are SQVTM and ANQGSEA. The V and J ends lost 1 base and 1 base respectively, with 10 bases between them. In DNA, the CDR3 is TGCAGCGTTGAAGCAGGGGTGCAGAACACTGAAGCTTTCTTT. Its translation is CSVEAGVQNTEAFF.

Comment on this clonotype: No conserved phenylalanine or tryptophan ends this CDR3, so it is likely a read error. This rearrangement joins TRBV5-6 to TRBJ1-5, with 8 bases that match TRBD1. Germline loops: CDR1 SGHDT, CDR2 YYEEEE. This CDR3 has 14 residues. Trimming at V came to 2 bases and at J to 7 bases, leaving 5 bases not matched to a gene. CDR3 DNA sequence: TGTGCCAGCAGCTTCAGGGGGCGCGCCCAGCCCCAGCATTCT. This gives the protein CASSFRGRAQPQHS.